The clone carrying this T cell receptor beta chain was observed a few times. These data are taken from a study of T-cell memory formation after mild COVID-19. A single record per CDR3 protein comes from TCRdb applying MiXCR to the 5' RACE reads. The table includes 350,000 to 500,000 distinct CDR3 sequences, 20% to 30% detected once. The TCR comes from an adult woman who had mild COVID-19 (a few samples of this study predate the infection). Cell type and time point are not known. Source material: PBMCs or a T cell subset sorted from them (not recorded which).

CDR3 region: CASKVSFNTDTQYF. The CDR3 DNA sequence: TGTGCCAGCAAGGTCTCTTTTAACACAGATACGCAGTATTTT. The V and J genes are TRBV6-1 and TRBJ2-3; D is uncertain. Trimming cost V 7 bases and J 2 bases, with 13 bases left between them. CDR1 MNHNS and CDR2 SASEGT come from the germline V gene. This CDR3 region has 14 residues.